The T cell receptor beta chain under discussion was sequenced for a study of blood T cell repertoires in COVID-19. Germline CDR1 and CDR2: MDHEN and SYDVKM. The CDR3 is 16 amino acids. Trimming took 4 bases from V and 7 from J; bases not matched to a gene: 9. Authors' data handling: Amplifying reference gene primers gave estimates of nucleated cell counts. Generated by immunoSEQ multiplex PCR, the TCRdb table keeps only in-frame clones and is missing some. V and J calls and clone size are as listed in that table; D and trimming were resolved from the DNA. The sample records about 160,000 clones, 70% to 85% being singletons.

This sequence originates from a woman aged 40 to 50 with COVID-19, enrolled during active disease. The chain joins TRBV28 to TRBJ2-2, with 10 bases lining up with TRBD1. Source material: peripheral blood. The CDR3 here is CASSSRTGGRIGELFF. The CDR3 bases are TGTGCCAGCAGTTCCAGGACAGGGGGTCGAATCGGGGAGCTGTTTTTT.